This is a list of T cell receptor beta chains from one sample in a study of blood T cell repertoires in COVID-19. TCRdb's copy holds only in-frame clones and misses some; the assay was immunoSEQ multiplex PCR. The repertoire consists of hundreds of thousands of clones, with around 90% occurring once and the leading ten covering about 12%. Material: peripheral blood. All receptors derive from a woman between 18 and 29 years old who had recovered from COVID-19. Both conserved end residues are part of each CDR3. Clone size is shown for a subset of rows, as once, few, many or a class of expanded clone.

clone size: .; V gene: TRBV7-2; J gene: TRBJ2-3; CDR3 protein: CASSSQGADTQYF
clone size: .; V gene: TRBV9; J gene: TRBJ2-1; CDR3 protein: CASSVDPQLFHNEQFF
clone size: .; V gene: TRBV13; J gene: TRBJ2-5; CDR3 protein: CASSFRAGAETQYF
clone size: .; V gene: TRBV10-3; J gene: TRBJ2-7; CDR3 protein: CAIMGTGSYEQYF
clone size: few; V gene: TRBV7-7; J gene: TRBJ1-3; CDR3 protein: CASSPGLTPGNTIYF
clone size: .; V gene: TRBV7-9; J gene: TRBJ1-1; CDR3 protein: CASILGGVTEAFF
clone size: .; V gene: TRBV9; J gene: TRBJ1-1; CDR3 protein: CASSSARDRGNTEAFF
clone size: .; V gene: TRBV5-6; J gene: TRBJ1-2; CDR3 protein: CASSLLSPGYGYTF
clone size: few; V gene: TRBV7-3; J gene: TRBJ2-2; CDR3 protein: CASSLNTGLNTGELFF
clone size: many; V gene: TRBV5-1; J gene: TRBJ2-6; CDR3 protein: CASSLGTGSGANVLTF
clone size: .; V gene: TRBV3-1/TRBV3-2; J gene: TRBJ2-1; CDR3 protein: CASSQDSGLGRDEQFF
clone size: .; V gene: TRBV30; J gene: TRBJ2-7; CDR3 protein: CAWTADTALPEQYF
clone size: .; V gene: TRBV27; J gene: TRBJ1-1; CDR3 protein: CASSLIQGRNTEAFF
clone size: .; V gene: TRBV13; J gene: TRBJ1-4; CDR3 protein: CASSLALQGANEKLFF
clone size: .; V gene: TRBV4-2; J gene: TRBJ1-1; CDR3 protein: CASSPRTGASNTEAFF